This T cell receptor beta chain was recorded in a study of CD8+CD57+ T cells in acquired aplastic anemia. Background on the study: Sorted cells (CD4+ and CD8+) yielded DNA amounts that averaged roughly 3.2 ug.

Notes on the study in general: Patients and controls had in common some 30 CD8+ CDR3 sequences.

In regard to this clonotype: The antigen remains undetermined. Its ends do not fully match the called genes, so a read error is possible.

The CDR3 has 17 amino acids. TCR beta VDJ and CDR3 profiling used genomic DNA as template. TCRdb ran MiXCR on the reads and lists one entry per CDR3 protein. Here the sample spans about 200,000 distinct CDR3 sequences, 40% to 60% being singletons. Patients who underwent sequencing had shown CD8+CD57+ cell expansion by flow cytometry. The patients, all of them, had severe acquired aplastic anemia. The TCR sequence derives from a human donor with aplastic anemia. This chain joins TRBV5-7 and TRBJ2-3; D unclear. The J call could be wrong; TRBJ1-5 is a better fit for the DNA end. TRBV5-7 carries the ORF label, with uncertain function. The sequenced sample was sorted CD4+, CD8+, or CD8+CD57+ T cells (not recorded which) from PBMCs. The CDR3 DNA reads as TGTGCCAGTAGCTTGGCCGGCAGCTCCGCTAGCACAGATACGCAGCATTTT. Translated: CASSLAGSSASTDTQHF.